In this sample, the clone carrying this TCR beta chain turned up many times. Its antigen is still unknown. The data were taken from a study of early T cells in non-severe SARS-CoV-2 infection. Study details: The authors sequenced bulk RNA from unsorted whole blood, leaving chains unpaired.

cDNA molecules, individually, were tagged with unique molecular identifiers. TCRdb passed the 5' RACE reads through MiXCR, listing each CDR3 protein once. Here the sample spans 48,000 or so distinct CDR3 sequences, 6.2% being singletons. Study results and caveats: Anti-spike CD8 responses were favored by VDJdb matching, which missed private and CD4 specificities.

The CDR3 is made up of 15 amino acids. Unmatched junction bases numbered 4, after V lost 3 bases and J lost 1 base. The origin of this receptor is an adult who was a healthcare worker with PCR-confirmed SARS-CoV-2 infection or an uninfected control (not recorded which). The source was whole blood, collected at baseline. The chain combines TRBV12-3 or TRBV12-4 with TRBJ1-1, with 8 nucleotides matching TRBD1. For the CDR3, the DNA is TGTGCCAGCAGTTTCCCGACAGGGGCGAACACTGAAGCTTTCTTT. Translation gives CASSFPTGANTEAFF.